This T cell receptor beta chain was documented in a study of graft-versus-host responses after intestinal transplantation. Background on the study: Among the recipients, all got anti-thymocyte globulin induction and then tacrolimus and steroids for roughly three years.

V was shortened by 7 bases and J by 4 bases, with 15 bases between the two germline ends. The CDR3 is made up of 14 amino acids. Germline CDR1 is SGHTS and CDR2 is YDEGEE. TCRdb's table, derived via immunoSEQ multiplex PCR, lists solely in-frame clones and lacks some. This sample has 13,000 to 15,000 clones, with 77% found just once. The starting material, graft tissue, was processed to release intraepithelial and lamina propria lymphocytes. The sequencing here drew on ileum tissue, taken roughly 26 days after intestinal transplant. V gene TRBV5-8 combines with J gene TRBJ2-1, with a weak D call TRBD1 (6 bases). The sequence was obtained from a human patient who received an intestinal transplant, so some T cells may come from the graft donor. CDR3 protein: CASRHRTAYNEQFF. The CDR3 DNA reads as TGTGCCAGCCGACACCGGACAGCATACAATGAGCAGTTCTTC.